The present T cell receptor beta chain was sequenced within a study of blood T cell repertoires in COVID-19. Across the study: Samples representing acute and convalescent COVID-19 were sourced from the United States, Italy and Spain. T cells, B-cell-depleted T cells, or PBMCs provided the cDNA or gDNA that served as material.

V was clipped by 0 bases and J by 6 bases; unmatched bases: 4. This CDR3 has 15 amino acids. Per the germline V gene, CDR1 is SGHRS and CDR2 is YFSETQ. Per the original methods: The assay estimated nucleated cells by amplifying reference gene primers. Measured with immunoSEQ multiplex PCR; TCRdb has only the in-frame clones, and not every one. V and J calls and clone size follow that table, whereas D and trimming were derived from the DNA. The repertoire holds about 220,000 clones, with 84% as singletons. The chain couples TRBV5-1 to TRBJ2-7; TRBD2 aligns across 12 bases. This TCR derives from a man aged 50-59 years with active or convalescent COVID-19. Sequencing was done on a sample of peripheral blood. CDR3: CASSLDLAGGREQYF. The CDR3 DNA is TGCGCCAGCAGCTTGGACCTAGCGGGAGGGCGCGAGCAGTACTTC.